Included here is one T cell receptor (beta chain) sequence, with context. This same CDR3 is encoded by further DNA sequences in the sample. The source of the sample is a study of control samples from healthy donors and cancer patients. The CDR3 contains 12 residues. Trimming took off 5 bases at V and 5 bases at J, with 9 bases between the two ends. Germline V gives CDR1 MNHEY, CDR2 SVGEGT. Assay: immunoSEQ multiplex PCR; the TCRdb copy retains only in-frame clones and omits some. In the table there are approximately 100,000 clones, over 75% of which are singletons. This chain connects TRBV6-2 or TRBV6-3 to TRBJ1-1; possibly TRBD1 for D (5 bases). This receptor was obtained from a woman in her 40s in good health. The sequencing input was blood. CDR3 sequence: CASSPGWTEAFF. The CDR3 DNA is TGTGCCAGCAGTCCAGGGTGGACTGAAGCTTTCTTT.